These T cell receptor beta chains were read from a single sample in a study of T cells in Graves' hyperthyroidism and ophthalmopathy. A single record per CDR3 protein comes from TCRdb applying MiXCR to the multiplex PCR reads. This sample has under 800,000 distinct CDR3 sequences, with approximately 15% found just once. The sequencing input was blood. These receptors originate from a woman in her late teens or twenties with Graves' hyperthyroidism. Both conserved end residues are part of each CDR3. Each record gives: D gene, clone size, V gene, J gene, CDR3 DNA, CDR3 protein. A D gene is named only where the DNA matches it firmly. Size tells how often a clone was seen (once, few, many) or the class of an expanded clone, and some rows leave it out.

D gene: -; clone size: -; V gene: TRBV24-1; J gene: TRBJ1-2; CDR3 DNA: TGTGCCACCAGTGACTATAGACAGAGCTATGGCTACACCTTC; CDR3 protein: CATSDYRQSYGYTF
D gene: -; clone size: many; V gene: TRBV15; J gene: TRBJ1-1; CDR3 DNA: TGTGCCCTCGAGGTCGGACGTGAAGCTTTCTTT; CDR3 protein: CALEVGREAFF
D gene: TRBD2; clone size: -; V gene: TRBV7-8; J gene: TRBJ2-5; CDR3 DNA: TGTGCCAGCAGGCAACTAGCGGGAGGGGCTCAAGAGACCCAGTACTTC; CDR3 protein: CASRQLAGGAQETQYF
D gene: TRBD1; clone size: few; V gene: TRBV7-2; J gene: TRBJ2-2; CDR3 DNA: TGTGCCAGCAGCGTACCGGGACAGGGAGGCACCGGGGAGCTGTTTTTT; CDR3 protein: CASSVPGQGGTGELFF
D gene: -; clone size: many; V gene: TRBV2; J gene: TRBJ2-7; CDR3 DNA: TGTGCCAGCAGTTCGGACAGCCGATCCTACGAGCAGTACTTC; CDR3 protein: CASSSDSRSYEQYF
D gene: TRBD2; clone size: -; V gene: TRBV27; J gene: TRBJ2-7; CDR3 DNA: TGTGCCAGCAGTTTTCTCGGGGGGGTCGCCGAGCAGTACTTC; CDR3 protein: CASSFLGGVAEQYF
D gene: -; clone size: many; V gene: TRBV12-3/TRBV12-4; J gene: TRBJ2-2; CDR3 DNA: TGTGCCAGCAGCATGGGCGCCGGGGAGCTGTTTTTT; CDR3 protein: CASSMGAGELFF
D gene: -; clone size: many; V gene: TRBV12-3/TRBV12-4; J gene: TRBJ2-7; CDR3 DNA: TGTGCCAGCAGTGTGGGGGGGGCCTCCTACGAGCAGTACTTC; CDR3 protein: CASSVGGASYEQYF
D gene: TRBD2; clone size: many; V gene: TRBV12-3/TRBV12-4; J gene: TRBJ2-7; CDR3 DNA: TGTGCCAGCAGAGACGGACTAGCGGGCAACGAGCAGTACTTC; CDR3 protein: CASRDGLAGNEQYF
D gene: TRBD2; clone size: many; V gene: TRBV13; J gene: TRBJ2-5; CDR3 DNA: TGTGCCAGCGGGGGGGGAGGCCAAGAGACCCAGTACTTC; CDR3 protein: CASGGGGQETQYF
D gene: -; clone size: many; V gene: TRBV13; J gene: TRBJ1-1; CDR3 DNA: TGTGCCAGCAGCTTAGGTTCCCGGAACACTGAAGCTTTCTTT; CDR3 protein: CASSLGSRNTEAFF
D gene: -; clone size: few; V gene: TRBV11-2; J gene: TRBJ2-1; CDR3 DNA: TGTGCCAGCAGTGAGCCGGGATTAAGGAACAATGAGCAGTTCTTC; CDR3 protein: CASSEPGLRNNEQFF
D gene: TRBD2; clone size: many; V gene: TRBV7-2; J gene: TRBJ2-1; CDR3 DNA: TGTGCCAGCAGCTTAGGGATAGCGGGAGGGCCATCAAATGAGCAGTTCTTC; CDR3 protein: CASSLGIAGGPSNEQFF
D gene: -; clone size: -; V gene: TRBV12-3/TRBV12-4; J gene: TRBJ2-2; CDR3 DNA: TGTGCCAGCGGCCAGCGGTCCACCGGGGAGCTGTTTTTT; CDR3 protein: CASGQRSTGELFF
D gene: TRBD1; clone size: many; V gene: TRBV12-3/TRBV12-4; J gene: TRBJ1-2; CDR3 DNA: TGTGCCAGCAGTCCATGGGGGACAGCTAACTATGGCTACACCTTC; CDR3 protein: CASSPWGTANYGYTF
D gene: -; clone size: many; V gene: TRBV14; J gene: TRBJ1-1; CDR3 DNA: TGTGCCAGCAGCCAAACCCCCTGGAGGGTACGGACTGAAGCTTTCTTT; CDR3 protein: CASSQTPWRVRTEAFF